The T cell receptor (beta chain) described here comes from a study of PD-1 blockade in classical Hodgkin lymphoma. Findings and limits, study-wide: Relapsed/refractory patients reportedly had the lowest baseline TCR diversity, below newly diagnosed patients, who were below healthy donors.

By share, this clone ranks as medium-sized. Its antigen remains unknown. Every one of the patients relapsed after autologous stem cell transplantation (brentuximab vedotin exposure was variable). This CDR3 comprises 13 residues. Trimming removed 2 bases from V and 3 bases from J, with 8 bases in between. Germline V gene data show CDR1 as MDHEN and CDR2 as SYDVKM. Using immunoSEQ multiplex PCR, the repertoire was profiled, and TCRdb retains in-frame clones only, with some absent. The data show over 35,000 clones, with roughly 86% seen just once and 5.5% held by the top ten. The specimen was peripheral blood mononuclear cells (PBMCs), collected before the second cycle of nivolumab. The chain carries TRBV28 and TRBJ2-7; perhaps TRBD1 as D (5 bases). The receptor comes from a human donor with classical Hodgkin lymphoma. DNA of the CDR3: TGTGCCAGCAGTTTACTTCAGGGCTACGAGCAGTACTTC. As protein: CASSLLQGYEQYF.